The entry that follows covers one T cell receptor (beta chain) sequence. Assay: immunoSEQ multiplex PCR; the TCRdb copy retains only in-frame clones and omits some. The sample holds about 170,000 clones; 86% are singletons and the top ten take approximately 11%. The entry originates in a study of blood T cell repertoires in COVID-19. From germline, CDR1 is KGHSH and CDR2 LQKENI. The V segment lost 1 base and the J segment 4 bases; nucleotides outside the gene matches: 7. This CDR3 region has 15 residues. The source material was peripheral blood. V gene TRBV18 combines with J gene TRBJ2-7; 7 bases match TRBD2. This sequence was found in a woman in her fifties or sixties with COVID-19, enrolled during active disease. CDR3 coding DNA: TGTGCCAGCTCACCACGAGCGGGGCGCGGGTACGAGCAGTACTTC. Protein: CASSPRAGRGYEQYF.